This T cell receptor beta chain was sequenced in a study of shared clonotypes between healthy human individuals. Study in general: CD4 naive cells filled three plates per donor, CD4 memory three, CD8 naive two and CD8 memory one.

Sequencing used immunoSEQ multiplex PCR; TCRdb keeps in-frame clones, though not all of them. The sample holds fewer than 850,000 clones; about 96% are singletons and the top ten take 0.2% to 0.25%. Findings and caveats of the study: Represented diversity, genetic and exposure-history alike, was limited by few donors.

Trimming removed 6 bases at V and 0 bases at J, with 7 bases between. CDR3 size: 13 residues. Germline CDR1 MNHEY, CDR2 SMNVEV (reference sequence). Concerning this clone: Its antigen is undetermined. Other DNA variants within this sample encode the same CDR3.

The naive CD8 fraction comprised CD45RO-negative cells positively selected for CCR7 and excluded terminally differentiated effector memory CD45RA+ cells. The gene calls are TRBV27 and TRBJ2-3; D is perhaps TRBD2 (5 bases). The TCR originated in a man aged 30-40 years in good health. Specimen: naive CD8+ T cells sorted from blood. The CDR3 DNA reads as TGTGCCAGCAGCCGGGGAAGCACAGATACGCAGTATTTT. Its protein product is CASSRGSTDTQYF.